The subject of this entry is one T cell receptor beta chain. The antigen is not known. Profiling relied on immunoSEQ multiplex PCR, and the TCRdb table lists in-frame clones only, not all of them. The table has about 460,000 clones, nearly 90% seen once. This sample is part of a study of Ad26.COV2.S vaccination and SARS-CoV-2 variants. Overall study: Intramuscular Ad26.COV2.S at 5x10^10 or 1x10^11 viral particles. Study outcomes and limitations: Following vaccination, spike-specific CD8+ and CD4+ T cell responses reportedly exhibited substantial breadth.

This CDR3 is 18 amino acids long. CDR1 is KGHDR and CDR2 is SFDVKD in the germline V gene. V gave up 4 bases and J gave up 4 bases; unmatched junction bases: 13. As for treatment: 15 to 20 received Ad26.COV2.S at low or high dose, single or two shots; five or six received placebo; per-sample allocation not given. The samples were gathered on day 63 after the first injection of vaccine or placebo. A Boston adult aged 18-55 years was the donor. Participants' vaccine, an Ad26 vector, delivered Wuhan-strain SARS-CoV-2 spike. V and J are TRBV24-1 and TRBJ2-1, with TRBD1 matching 9 bases. The TCR comes from a person aged 18 to 59 who received the Ad26.COV2.S COVID-19 vaccine or a placebo. The specimen was peripheral blood, collected in a trial of Ad26.COV2.S vaccine versus placebo. In nucleotides, the CDR3 is TGTGCCACCAGTGACCGCGGCCCCGGGACAGGGAGGTACAATGAGCAGTTCTTC. This gives the protein CATSDRGPGTGRYNEQFF.